One sample yielded the 19 T cell receptor beta chains listed below, sequenced in a study of T-cell reconstitution after alpha-beta-depleted transplantation in children (TCRdb year 2016). Library method: PCR. Data came from an Illumina HiSeq 2500. TCR library preparation used molecular barcoding, with unique molecular identifiers applied to normalize quantification of the TCRbeta repertoire. Using fastp at Q25 and MiXCR, TCRdb reprocessed the public reads and kept productive beta chains. Rows are combined by CDR3 protein, so each entry shows the most common genes and DNA. For this sample there are 300,000 to 400,000 distinct CDR3 sequences; 15% to 20% appear just once. The ten largest clonotypes hold just over 40% of the sample. Interpreted using the paper, the treatment or condition label stands for: allogeneic hematopoietic cell transplantation with graft depleted of TCRalphabeta T cells and CD19 B cells.

The starting material was PBMCs, mostly from graft donor cells, obtained 360 days after TCRalphabeta/CD19-depleted stem cell transplant. The receptors shown here come from a male patient aged 2-15 years who had a stem cell transplant for acute lymphoblastic leukemia, so the T cells may come from the graft donor.

This clonotype was observed a few times. The V gene is TRBV10-3, the J gene TRBJ2-1; the match to TRBD2 covers 9 bases. The CDR3 runs to 13 residues. Germline V lookup: CDR1 ENHRY, CDR2 SYGVKD. V shed 6 bases, J shed 9 bases, and the junction held 6 bases outside the gene matches. The CDR3, as DNA: TGTGCCATCAGAGGGCTAGCGGGATCTGAGCAGTTCTTC. This codes for CAIRGLAGSEQFF.

Note on this clonotype: This may arise from a read error, as a much more abundant clone is one base away. Lacking the conserved final phenylalanine or tryptophan, this CDR3 likely reflects a read error. The V call is TRBV10-3, the J call TRBJ2-1; 9 nucleotides match TRBD2. J was trimmed by 8 bases and V by 3 bases; bases with no gene match: 11. Germline V gives CDR1 ENHRY, CDR2 SYGVKD. There are 16 residues in the CDR3. CDR3 nucleotide sequence: TGTGCCATCAGTGACCCCCGGGGCGGGAGGGCCGATGAGCAGTTCTTA. It translates to CAISDPRGGRADEQFL.

This clonotype was recorded a few times. The chain uses TRBV14 and TRBJ2-2; 7 nucleotides agree with TRBD1. Trimming at V came to 6 bases and at J to 6 bases, leaving 7 bases not matched to a gene. Germline CDR1 is SGHDN and CDR2 is FVKESK. CDR3 length: 14 residues. The CDR3 spells CASRRRGNPGELFF. CDR3 DNA: TGTGCCAGCAGGCGCAGGGGGAATCCCGGGGAGCTGTTTTTT.

The chain uses TRBV18 and TRBJ2-7; 10 bases match TRBD2. The CDR3 contains 15 residues. Per germline, CDR1 KGHSH and CDR2 LQKENI. The V and J ends lost 6 bases and 3 bases, in that order; junction bases with no gene match: 8. The CDR3 sequence: CASSYSGRAYYEQYF. The CDR3 nucleotides are TGTGCCAGCTCTTACAGCGGGAGGGCCTACTACGAGCAGTACTTC. The variable domain in full, with the rest retrieved from reference TRBV18 and TRBJ2-7, is NAGVMQNPRHLVRRRGQEARLRCSPMKGHSHVYWYRQLPEEGLKFMVYLQKENIIDESGMPKERFSAEFPKEGPSILRIQQVVRGDSAAYFCASSYSGRAYYEQYFGPGTRLTVT.

The gene calls are TRBV7-9 and TRBJ2-2; 9 bases are shared with TRBD1. Germline V CDR1 and CDR2: SEHNR, FQNEAQ (reference sequence). This CDR3 has 17 amino acids. V was clipped by 5 bases and J by 3 bases; unmatched bases: 10. DNA for the CDR3: TGTGCCAGCAGCCGATCCGGGACAGGGCGACACACCGGGGAGCTGTTTTTT. Translating it yields CASSRSGTGRHTGELFF.

This clonotype appeared many times. The chain employs TRBV20-1 and TRBJ2-1, with a weak D call TRBD1 (5 bases). Germline V gene data show CDR1 as DFQATT and CDR2 as SNEGSKA (reference sequence). The CDR3 totals 15 residues. Trimming cost V 3 bases and J 0 bases, with 12 bases left between them. The CDR3 DNA follows: TGCAGTGCTAGTCAAGGGGCTTACTCCTACAATGAGCAGTTCTTC. Translating it yields CSASQGAYSYNEQFF.

The chain combines TRBV5-1 with TRBJ2-1; 7 bases map to TRBD1. The CDR3 runs to 17 residues. J was trimmed by 0 bases and V by 4 bases; bases with no gene match: 10. Germline CDR1 reads SGHRS; CDR2 reads YFSETQ. The CDR3 loop is CASSQGVGPFSYNEQFF. The DNA for the CDR3 is TGCGCCAGCAGCCAGGGGGTGGGCCCTTTCTCCTACAATGAGCAGTTCTTC.

In regard to this clonotype: This may arise from a read error, as a much more abundant clone is one base away. V gene TRBV12-3 or TRBV12-4 combines with J gene TRBJ2-7; 8 nucleotides line up with TRBD2. The CDR3 loop spans 11 amino acids. The CDR3 protein is CASSFVGREDF. CDR3 in DNA: TGTGCCAGCAGTTTTGTCGGGAGGGAGGACTTC.

This clonotype occurred a few times. The V call is TRBV7-8, the J call TRBJ2-1; no reliable D call. V was cut by 6 bases and J by 5 bases, with 14 bases left in between. Germline V gene lookup returns CDR1 SGHVS and CDR2 FQNEAQ. The CDR3 sequence is 14 residues long. CDR3 loop: CASRPPGSHNEQFF. The CDR3 coding sequence is TGTGCCAGCAGGCCTCCCGGATCCCACAATGAGCAGTTCTTC.

The chain links TRBV12-3 or TRBV12-4 to TRBJ2-5; D is ambiguous. The germline V and J ends were trimmed by 6 bases and 0 bases, with 8 bases remaining between them. The CDR3 is 13 residues long. Here the CDR3 DNA reads TGTGCCAGCAGAAAGTTGGACCAAGAGACCCAGTACTTC. Its protein is CASRKLDQETQYF.

The chain has TRBV28 and TRBJ2-3, with D possibly matching TRBD1 (8 bases). Trimming left V 6 bases short and J 3 bases short, with 16 bases between. Per germline, CDR1 MDHEN and CDR2 SYDVKM. The CDR3 runs 15 residues. Here the CDR3 reads CASRLNRGGTDTQYF. The CDR3 DNA sequence: TGTGCCAGCAGGTTAAACAGGGGGGGAACAGATACGCAGTATTTT.

This sequence joins TRBV5-4 and TRBJ2-7; D tentatively fits TRBD1 or TRBD2 (5 bases each). This CDR3 spans 12 amino acids. Trimming removed 5 bases from V and 7 bases from J, with 13 bases in between. CDR1 is SGHNT and CDR2 is YYREEE in the germline V gene (reference sequence). CDR3 loop: CASRRRDGEQYF. The CDR3 DNA is TGTGCCAGCAGACGCCGGGACGGAGAGCAGTACTTC.

This clonotype has ten or more counts. The chain combines TRBV29-1 with TRBJ2-2; D ambiguous. The CDR3 is made up of 13 amino acids. From germline, CDR1 is SQVTM and CDR2 ANQGSEA. The V end lost 1 base, the J end lost 0 bases, and 3 bases lay between the germline ends. CDR3: CSVEGPNTGELFF. CDR3 coding DNA: TGCAGCGTTGAAGGACCGAACACCGGGGAGCTGTTTTTT.

The rearrangement links TRBV20-1 to TRBJ2-5; D unresolved. With 3 bases removed from V and 7 bases from J, the gap between germline ends came to 21 bases. The CDR3 loop spans 15 amino acids. Germline lookup yields CDR1 DFQATT and CDR2 SNEGSKA (reference sequence). The CDR3 sequence is CSASINVAVRGTQYF. The CDR3 bases are TGCAGTGCTAGCATAAACGTAGCCGTACGCGGGACCCAGTACTTC.

The gene calls are TRBV28 and TRBJ1-2; D gene uncertain. This CDR3 is built from 13 residues. V shed 5 bases and J shed 5 bases, with 12 bases lying between them. Germline CDR1 reads MDHEN; CDR2 reads SYDVKM. The chain's CDR3 is CASSLPRGYGYTF. The DNA for the CDR3 is TGTGCCAGCAGTCTACCGCGGGGATATGGCTACACCTTC.

V gene TRBV11-2 combines with J gene TRBJ2-7; possibly TRBD2 for D (8 bases). Germline V CDR1 and CDR2: SGHAT, FQNNGV. There are 18 residues in the CDR3. The ends were cut back, 1 base at V and 0 bases at J, with 19 bases in the middle. Here the CDR3 reads CASSLGTGSGGSSYEQYF. Here the CDR3 DNA reads TGTGCCAGCAGCTTAGGGACAGGCAGCGGGGGAAGCTCCTACGAGCAGTACTTC.

The chain couples TRBV20-1 to TRBJ2-7; 7 positions agree with TRBD2. CDR1 is DFQATT and CDR2 is SNEGSKA in the germline V gene (reference sequence). This CDR3 is 16 amino acids long. V shed 3 bases and J 0 bases; nucleotides not matched to a gene: 11. CDR3 nucleotide sequence: TGCAGTGCTAGGGGGGGGGGAAGGGGCAGCTCCTACGAGCAGTACTTC. Amino acid sequence: CSARGGGRGSSYEQYF.

V and J are TRBV20-1 and TRBJ2-1; D might be TRBD1 (5 bases). Germline values: CDR1 DFQATT, CDR2 SNEGSKA (reference sequence). CDR3 length: 14 amino acids. The V end was cut by 1 base, the J end by 3 bases, with 10 bases between. Here the CDR3 DNA reads TGCAGTGCTAGAGGGACAATTCGCTACAATGAGCAGTTCTTC. Its protein is CSARGTIRYNEQFF.

This chain connects TRBV3-1 to TRBJ1-2, with unresolved D. V lost 1 base and J 3 bases, leaving 12 bases between the germline ends. Germline V lookup: CDR1 LGHDT, CDR2 YNNKEL (reference sequence). The CDR3 extends over 15 amino acids. The CDR3 DNA reads as TGTGCCAGCAGCCAAGGCGGGCTTAAGTACTATGGCTACACCTTC. Residues: CASSQGGLKYYGYTF.